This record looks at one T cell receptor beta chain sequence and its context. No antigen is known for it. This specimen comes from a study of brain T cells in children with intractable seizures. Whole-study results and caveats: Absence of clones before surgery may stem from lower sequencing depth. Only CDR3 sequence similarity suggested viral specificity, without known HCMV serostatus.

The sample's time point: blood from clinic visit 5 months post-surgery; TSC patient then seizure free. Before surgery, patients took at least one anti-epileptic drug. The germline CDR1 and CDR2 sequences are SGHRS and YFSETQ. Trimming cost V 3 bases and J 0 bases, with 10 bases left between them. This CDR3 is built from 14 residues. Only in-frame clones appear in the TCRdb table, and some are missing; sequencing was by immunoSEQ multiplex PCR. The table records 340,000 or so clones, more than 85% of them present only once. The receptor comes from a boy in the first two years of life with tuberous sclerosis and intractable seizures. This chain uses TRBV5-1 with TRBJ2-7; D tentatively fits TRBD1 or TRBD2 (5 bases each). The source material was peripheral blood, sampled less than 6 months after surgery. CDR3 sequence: CASSWGPFSYEQYF. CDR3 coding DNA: TGCGCCAGCAGCTGGGGACCCTTCTCCTACGAGCAGTACTTC.